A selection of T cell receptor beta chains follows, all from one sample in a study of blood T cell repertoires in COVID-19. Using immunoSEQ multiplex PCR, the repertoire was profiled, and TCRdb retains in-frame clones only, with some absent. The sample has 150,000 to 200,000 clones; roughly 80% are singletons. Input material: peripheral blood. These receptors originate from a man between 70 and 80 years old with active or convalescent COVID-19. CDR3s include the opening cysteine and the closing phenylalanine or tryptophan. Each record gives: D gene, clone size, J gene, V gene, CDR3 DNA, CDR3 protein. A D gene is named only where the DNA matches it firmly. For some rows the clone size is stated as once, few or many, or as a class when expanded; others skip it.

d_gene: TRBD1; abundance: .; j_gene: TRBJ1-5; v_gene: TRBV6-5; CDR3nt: TGTGCCAGCTGGGGCAGGGGGTATCAGCCCCAGCATTTT; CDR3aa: CASWGRGYQPQHF
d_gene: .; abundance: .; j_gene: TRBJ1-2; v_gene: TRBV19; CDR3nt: TGTGCCAGTAGTATAAGGGGATCCGCTAACTATGGCTACACCTTC; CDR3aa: CASSIRGSANYGYTF
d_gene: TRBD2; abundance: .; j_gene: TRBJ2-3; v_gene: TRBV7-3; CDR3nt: TGTGCCAGCAGCTTAAAGGCGGGAGGCACAGATACGCAGTATTTT; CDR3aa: CASSLKAGGTDTQYF
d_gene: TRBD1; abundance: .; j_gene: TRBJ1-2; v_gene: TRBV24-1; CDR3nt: TGTGCCACCAGTGATTCCAGACAGGGCGTCTATGGCTACACCTTC; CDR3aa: CATSDSRQGVYGYTF
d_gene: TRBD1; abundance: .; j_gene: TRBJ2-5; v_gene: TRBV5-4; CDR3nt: TGTGCCAGCAGCTTCGGGACAGGACGCCTAGAGACCCAGTACTTC; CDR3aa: CASSFGTGRLETQYF
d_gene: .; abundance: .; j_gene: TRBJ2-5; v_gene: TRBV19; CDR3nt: TGTGCCAGTAGTACCCCGGGGAAGCAGACGCACCAAGAGACCCAGTACTTC; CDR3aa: CASSTPGKQTHQETQYF
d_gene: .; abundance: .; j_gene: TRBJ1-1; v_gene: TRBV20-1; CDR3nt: TGCAGTGCAAGTTGGACTAACGGGGATGAAGCTTTCTTT; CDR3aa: CSASWTNGDEAFF
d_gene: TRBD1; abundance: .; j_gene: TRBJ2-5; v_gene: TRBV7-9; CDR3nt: TGTGCCAGCAGCTTCCCCCCCAAGGGACAGCCTAGAGCCCAGTACTTC; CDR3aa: CASSFPPKGQPRAQYF
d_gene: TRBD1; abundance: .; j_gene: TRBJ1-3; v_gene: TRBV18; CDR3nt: TGTGCCAGCTCACAGGGGGCTTCGTCTGGAAACACCATATATTTT; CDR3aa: CASSQGASSGNTIYF
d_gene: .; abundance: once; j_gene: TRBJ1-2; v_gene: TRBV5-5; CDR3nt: TGTGCCAGCAGCTTGGGAGTGCGTAGGGCAGGGGGCTACACCTTC; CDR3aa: CASSLGVRRAGGYTF
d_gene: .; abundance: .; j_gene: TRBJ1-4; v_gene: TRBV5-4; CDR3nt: TGTGCCAGCAGCTTGGAAGTAGGGGCTAATGAAAAACTGTTTTTT; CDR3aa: CASSLEVGANEKLFF
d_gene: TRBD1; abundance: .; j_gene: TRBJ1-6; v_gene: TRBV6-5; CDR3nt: TGTGCCAGCAGTTACTATGCAGGGGGGAATTCACCCCTCCACTTT; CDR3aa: CASSYYAGGNSPLHF
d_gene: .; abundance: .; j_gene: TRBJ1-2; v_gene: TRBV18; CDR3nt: TGTGCCAGCTCACCCCCCTGGTCGGGGTATGGCTACACCTTC; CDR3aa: CASSPPWSGYGYTF
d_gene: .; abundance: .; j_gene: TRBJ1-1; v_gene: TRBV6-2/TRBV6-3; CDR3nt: TGTGCCAGCAGGCCTCCCAACCAGGGTCCTGAAGCTTTCTTT; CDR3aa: CASRPPNQGPEAFF